The clone carrying this TCR beta chain came up a few times. Disease lasting under 3 months, a NOSPECS grade of at least 4, and a Clinical Activity Score of at least 3 were features of the ophthalmopathy patients. This sample was taken from a study of T cells in Graves' hyperthyroidism and ophthalmopathy. As for the study in general: Blood was drawn when the patient was first diagnosed and still untreated.

TCR beta CDR3 sequences were amplified from RNA transcripts. HTBI primers were employed in a first-round RT-PCR of the TCR CDR3. TCRdb reprocessed the multiplex PCR reads via MiXCR and lists one record per CDR3 protein. The repertoire holds about 640,000 distinct CDR3 sequences, with roughly 14% as singletons. The CDR3 spans 16 residues. Trimming took off 1 base at V and 0 bases at J, with 12 bases between the two ends. Germline values: CDR1 LGHNA, CDR2 YSLEER. The receptor was isolated from a woman in her forties or fifties with Graves' ophthalmopathy. The chain employs TRBV4-3 and TRBJ1-2; D gene uncertain. The sample consisted of blood. CDR3 sequence (DNA): TGCGCCAGCAGCCAAGTAACCGGCCAGACTAACTATGGCTACACCTTC. Amino acid sequence: CASSQVTGQTNYGYTF.